The subject of this entry is one TCR beta chain. Method: immunoSEQ multiplex PCR; TCRdb's copy keeps in-frame clones and lacks some. The data show about 50,000 clones, around 97% seen once. This sample stems from a study of siplizumab effects on memory and regulatory T cells. For a few donor pairs, CD4+ naive/memory and CD8+ naive/effector-memory/TEMRA unstimulated subsets were also sequenced. This receptor was taken from a human donor in good health. The specimen sequenced was naive CD8+ T cells sorted from blood.

DNA of the CDR3: TGCGCCAGCAGCCTGAGGTACAGAGACACTGAAGCTTTCTTT. It encodes CASSLRYRDTEAFF. V and J are TRBV5-1 and TRBJ1-1; D unresolved. The CDR3 extends over 14 amino acids. Trimming took off 4 bases at V and 3 bases at J, with 13 bases between the two ends. Germline V gene data show CDR1 as SGHRS and CDR2 as YFSETQ.